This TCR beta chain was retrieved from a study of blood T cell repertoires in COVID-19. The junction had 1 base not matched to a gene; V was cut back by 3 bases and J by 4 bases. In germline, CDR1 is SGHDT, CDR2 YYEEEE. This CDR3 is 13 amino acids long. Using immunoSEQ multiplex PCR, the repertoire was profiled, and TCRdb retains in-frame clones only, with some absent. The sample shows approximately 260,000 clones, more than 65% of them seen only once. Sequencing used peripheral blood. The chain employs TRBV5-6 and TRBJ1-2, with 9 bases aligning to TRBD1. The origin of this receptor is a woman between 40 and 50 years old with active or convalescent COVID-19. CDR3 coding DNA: TGTGCCAGCAGCTCGGACAGGGGCTATGGCTACACCTTC. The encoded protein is CASSSDRGYGYTF.